This T cell receptor beta chain comes out of a study of blood T cell repertoires in COVID-19. Background on the study: The United States, Italy and Spain were the sources of the acute and convalescent COVID-19 samples.

Original methodology: Scientists estimated how many nucleated cells there were by amplifying reference gene primers. Only in-frame clones appear in the TCRdb table, and some are missing; sequencing was by immunoSEQ multiplex PCR. V and J calls and clone size are as listed in that table; D and trimming were resolved from the DNA. The data show fewer than 130,000 clones, more than 65% seen once. Germline assignment: CDR1 LGHDT and CDR2 YNNKEL (reference sequence). The CDR3 totals 15 residues. V dropped 0 bases and J dropped 7 bases, with 16 bases sitting between them. V usage is TRBV3-1 (or the pseudogene TRBV3-2) and J usage is TRBJ2-7; D perhaps matches TRBD2 (6 bases). The sample taken for sequencing was peripheral blood. The sequence was collected from a woman aged 80 or over with acute or convalescent COVID-19. This CDR3 reads CASSQDPSGGAEQYF. CDR3 coding DNA: TGTGCCAGCAGCCAAGATCCAAGCGGCGGGGCTGAGCAGTACTTC.